The next 21 T cell receptor beta chains were all read from a single sample in a study of blood T cell repertoires in COVID-19 (dated by TCRdb to the early 2020s). The library was generated by the immunoSEQ multiplex PCR assay. The source is immuneACCESS, and TCRdb retained only in-frame sequences with V and J called. Part of the clones is not carried over; for the studies checked, unresolved V genes explain less than half of this, and the remainder is unexplained. The sample table lists around 100,000 clones, approximately 83% of them with a count of one. About 3.6% of the sample rests with the top ten. What was sequenced was peripheral blood. The receptors were sampled from a woman older than 75 with active or convalescent COVID-19.

CDR3 coding DNA: TGTGCCAGTAGTAGGACAGGGGGTGGCAATCAGCCCCAGCATTTT. Protein: CASSRTGGGNQPQHF. V gene TRBV19 combines with J gene TRBJ1-5; 10 bases match TRBD1. The V and J ends lost 4 bases and 2 bases, in that order; junction bases with no gene match: 2. The germline CDR1 and CDR2 sequences are LNHDA and SQIVND (reference sequence). The CDR3 runs to 15 residues.

Ten or more counts support this clone. CDR3 DNA sequence: TGTGCCAGTAGGAGGGACTCGCAATGGGTCGGGGAGCTGTTTTTT. Translation gives CASRRDSQWVGELFF. The gene calls are TRBV19 and TRBJ2-2, with a tentative D call TRBD2 (6 bases). The CDR3 is 15 amino acids. Germline CDR1 reads LNHDA; CDR2 reads SQIVND (reference sequence). V lost 6 bases and J 7 bases, leaving 18 bases between the germline ends.

The chain has TRBV7-6 and TRBJ2-1, with D possibly matching TRBD1 (6 bases). From germline, CDR1 is SGHVS and CDR2 FNYEAQ. The CDR3 loop spans 15 amino acids. V lost 4 bases to trimming and J lost 8 bases, with 18 bases between them. The CDR3 is CASSWLTGIGHEQFF. The CDR3 DNA is TGTGCCAGCAGCTGGTTAACAGGGATAGGGCATGAGCAGTTCTTC.

The chain combines TRBV29-1 with TRBJ1-6; 7 nucleotides line up with TRBD1. The CDR3 runs to 14 residues. CDR1 and CDR2 (germline): SQVTM, ANQGSEA. With 3 bases clipped from V and 7 bases from J, the junction kept 6 bases outside the gene matches. CDR3 DNA sequence: TGCAGCGTTGAGGAGACAGGGATGAATTCACCCCTCCACTTT. Its protein product is CSVEETGMNSPLHF.

This clone showed up just a few times. The chain couples TRBV10-3 to TRBJ2-1; 8 nucleotides line up with TRBD1. The CDR3 spans 14 residues. The ends lost 5 bases at V and 8 bases at J; junction bases unmatched: 8. The germline gives CDR1 ENHRY, CDR2 SYGVKD. CDR3 DNA: TGTGCCATCAGTCCAGGGGGCGCGGGCGATGAGCAGTTCTTC. It codes for CAISPGGAGDEQFF.

The rearrangement joins TRBV7-2 to TRBJ1-1, with TRBD1 as a possible D gene (5 bases). CDR3 size: 14 residues. V was clipped by 0 bases and J by 10 bases, with 15 bases between them. The germline CDR1 and CDR2 sequences are SGHTA and FQGNSA. CDR3 sequence: CASSLAGVRGVAFF. CDR3 nucleotide sequence: TGTGCCAGCAGCTTAGCAGGTGTAAGGGGCGTAGCTTTCTTT.

The chain has TRBV4-1 and TRBJ2-5; 10 bases are shared with TRBD2. Per germline, CDR1 MGHRA and CDR2 YSYEKL. With V trimmed by 4 bases and J by 1 base, 12 bases remained unmatched. The CDR3 sequence is 18 residues long. CDR3 in DNA: TGCGCCAGCAGCCCGCCGGATGGCAGCGGGGGGGGCCAAGAGACCCAGTACTTC. Amino acid sequence: CASSPPDGSGGGQETQYF.

The chain uses TRBV11-2 and TRBJ2-2, with 10 bases fitting TRBD1. J was trimmed by 5 bases and V by 6 bases; bases with no gene match: 3. Germline V gives CDR1 SGHAT, CDR2 FQNNGV. The CDR3 extends over 14 amino acids. The CDR3 protein is CASSGQGVTGELFF. The CDR3 nucleotides are TGTGCCAGCAGTGGACAGGGGGTAACCGGGGAGCTGTTTTTT.

This chain connects TRBV9 to TRBJ2-2, with 7 bases fitting TRBD2. This CDR3 contains 15 residues. The V and J ends lost 4 bases and 0 bases, in that order; junction bases with no gene match: 3. In germline, CDR1 is SGDLS, CDR2 YYNGEE. CDR3 DNA: TGTGCCAGCAGCCCGGGGGGATCGAACACCGGGGAGCTGTTTTTT. Residues: CASSPGGSNTGELFF.

This clone was counted a few times. The chain links TRBV2 to TRBJ1-1, with D possibly matching TRBD1 (5 bases). With 6 bases removed from V and 1 base from J, the gap between germline ends came to 15 bases. The CDR3 is made up of 15 amino acids. The germline CDR1 and CDR2 sequences are SNHLY and FYNNEI. The CDR3 region is CASREIKTENTEAFF. In nucleotides, the CDR3 is TGTGCCAGCAGGGAGATAAAGACAGAGAACACTGAAGCTTTCTTT.

The chain has TRBV5-1 and TRBJ2-3, with 12 bases aligning to TRBD1. After removal of 1 base from V and 0 bases from J, the junction contained 3 bases not matched to a gene. The V gene's germline CDR1 is SGHRS and CDR2 YFSETQ. This CDR3 has 17 amino acids. The CDR3 is CASSLRGQGASTDTQYF. CDR3 sequence (DNA): TGCGCCAGCAGCTTGCGGGGACAGGGGGCTAGCACAGATACGCAGTATTTT. The whole variable domain, remainder taken from reference TRBV5-1 and TRBJ2-3, is KAGVTQTPRYLIKTRGQQVTLSCSPISGHRSVSWYQQTPGQGLQFLFEYFSETQRNKGNFPGRFSGRQFSNSRSEMNVSTLELGDSALYLCASSLRGQGASTDTQYFGPGTRLTVL.

J is TRBJ1-1 and V is TRBV12-3 or TRBV12-4; 9 bases agree with TRBD1. Trimming at V came to 7 bases and at J to 5 bases, leaving 2 bases not matched to a gene. This CDR3 region has 12 residues. CDR3 sequence: CASIGTGTEAFF. In DNA form, the CDR3 reads TGTGCCAGCATCGGGACAGGGACTGAAGCTTTCTTT.

The V and J genes are TRBV9 and TRBJ1-3; TRBD1 is a possible D gene (6 bases). V shed 1 base and J shed 8 bases, with 13 bases lying between them. CDR1 SGDLS and CDR2 YYNGEE come from the germline V gene. CDR3 size: 14 residues. CDR3 DNA: TGTGCCAGCAGCGTAAAGGGGGAAAGTTACACCATATATTTT. Translating it yields CASSVKGESYTIYF.

This clone was observed a few times. The chain joins TRBV9 to TRBJ2-6; D possibly corresponds to TRBD1 (6 bases). V lost 0 bases and J 4 bases, leaving 20 bases between the germline ends. This CDR3 has 19 amino acids. Germline V gene lookup returns CDR1 SGDLS and CDR2 YYNGEE. CDR3 bases: TGTGCCAGCAGCGTAGCGGACGGGACACGGTTCTCAGGGGCCAACGTCCTGACTTTC. It specifies CASSVADGTRFSGANVLTF.

This rearrangement joins TRBV28 to TRBJ1-2, with a weak D call TRBD1 (5 bases). V was clipped by 6 bases and J by 1 base, with 9 bases between them. Per germline, CDR1 MDHEN and CDR2 SYDVKM. The CDR3 is 13 amino acids. CDR3 residues: CASSLRVNYGYTF. In DNA form, the CDR3 reads TGTGCCAGCAGCCTCAGGGTTAACTATGGCTACACCTTC.

On this clone itself: One junction end does not reproduce the germline sequence, and a read error may be involved. The chain has TRBV7-9 and TRBJ2-5; 8 bases are a match to TRBD1. CDR3 size: 15 residues. Germline CDR1 and CDR2: SEHNR and FQNEAQ (reference sequence). The CDR3, as DNA: TGTGCCAGCAGCTTAGGGGGGACAGGAAGAGAGGCCCAGTACTTC. Translation gives CASSLGGTGREAQYF.

The chain is built from TRBV7-2 and TRBJ2-6; D not certain. CDR1 SGHTA and CDR2 FQGNSA come from the germline V gene. The CDR3 is made up of 16 amino acids. Between the trimmed V and J ends, which lost 0 bases and 0 bases, there was a span of 6 bases. The CDR3 DNA sequence: TGTGCCAGCAGCTTAGCGCACGGCTCTGGGGCCAACGTCCTGACTTTC. This gives the protein CASSLAHGSGANVLTF. Full variable domain (rest looked up from reference TRBV7-2 and TRBJ2-6): GAGVSQSPSNKVTEKGKDVELRCDPISGHTALYWYRQSLGQGLEFLIYFQGNSAPDKSGLPSDRFSAERTGGSVSTLTIQRTQQEDSAVYLCASSLAHGSGANVLTFGAGSRLTVL.

This chain joins TRBV28 and TRBJ1-1; tentatively, D is TRBD1 (5 bases). This CDR3 is built from 15 residues. V was pared by 6 bases and J by 3 bases, with 17 bases between. Germline V gives CDR1 MDHEN, CDR2 SYDVKM. The CDR3 DNA is TGTGCCAGCAGCCAACAACGCCCGGGGGACACTGAAGCTTTCTTT. Translation gives CASSQQRPGDTEAFF.

This clone was seen a single time. The V call is TRBV3-1 (or the pseudogene TRBV3-2), the J call TRBJ2-1; TRBD2 matches 12 bases. Trimming cost V 10 bases and J 7 bases; bases outside gene matches: 11. Germline-derived CDR1 and CDR2 are LGHDT and YNNKEL (reference sequence). The CDR3 loop spans 15 amino acids. CDR3 sequence (DNA): TGTGCCACCTCACTGACTAGCGGGAGTTCTAATGAGCAGTTCTTC. Protein sequence: CATSLTSGSSNEQFF.

This chain connects TRBV19 to TRBJ1-1; TRBD1 matches at 7 bases. Losses at the gene ends were 7 bases for V and 4 bases for J; bases not matched to a gene: 6. The CDR3 loop spans 13 amino acids. Looked up from germline, CDR1 is LNHDA and CDR2 is SQIVND (reference sequence). The CDR3 coding sequence is TGTGCCAGTAACCCACAGGGGACCACTGAAGCTTTCTTT. This sequence encodes CASNPQGTTEAFF.

The chain combines TRBV5-4 with TRBJ1-1, with 8 bases matching TRBD1. The CDR3 sequence is 14 residues long. After removal of 4 bases from V and 4 bases from J, the junction contained 6 bases not matched to a gene. Germline loops: CDR1 SGHNT, CDR2 YYREEE (reference sequence). CDR3 residues: CASSRQGASTEAFF. The CDR3 DNA reads as TGTGCCAGCAGCCGCCAGGGGGCGAGCACTGAAGCTTTCTTT.